Following are 28 T cell receptor beta chains from one sample sequenced in a study of blood T cell repertoires in COVID-19. The method was immunoSEQ multiplex PCR; TCRdb's version includes in-frame clones alone and lacks a portion of them. Of roughly 80,000 clones detected, over 80% appear once; the ten largest clones hold 4.5% to 7%. The sequenced material came from peripheral blood. These receptors came from a man between 60 and 75 years old with active or convalescent COVID-19.

The rearrangement links TRBV5-1 to TRBJ2-1, with 7 bases identical to TRBD2. In germline, CDR1 is SGHRS, CDR2 YFSETQ. J gave up 5 bases and V 4 bases, and 12 bases lay outside the gene matches. This CDR3 comprises 16 residues. CDR3 sequence reads: CASSIVGTTGNNEQFF. Written as DNA, the CDR3 is TGCGCCAGCAGCATTGTCGGGACTACAGGAAACAATGAGCAGTTCTTC.

The chain joins TRBV19 to TRBJ2-6; maybe TRBD1 (6 bases). V lost 4 bases and J lost 0, with 10 bases in between. The germline V gene has CDR1 LNHDA and CDR2 SQIVND (reference sequence). The CDR3 length is 16 residues. The CDR3 coding sequence is TGTGCCAGTAGTAAACAGGGTAGCTCTGGGGCCAACGTCCTGACTTTC. It is translated as CASSKQGSSGANVLTF.

The V call is TRBV4-3, the J call TRBJ2-7, with 8 positions matching TRBD2. CDR1 is LGHNA and CDR2 is YSLEER in the germline V gene. J was trimmed by 4 bases and V by 1 base; bases with no gene match: 6. The CDR3 has 15 residues. The CDR3 loop is CASSQVSGVLYEQYF. For the CDR3, the DNA is TGCGCCAGCAGCCAAGTTAGCGGGGTCTTATACGAGCAGTACTTC.

The V and J genes are TRBV24-1 and TRBJ1-6; no definite D call. V lost 9 bases and J 14 bases, leaving 22 bases between the germline ends. Germline CDR1 and CDR2: KGHDR and SFDVKD. The CDR3 covers 14 residues. The chain's CDR3 is CATSDYNAFAALHF. CDR3 DNA: TGTGCCACCTCGGACTACAATGCCTTTGCGGCCCTCCACTTT.

This chain connects TRBV4-3 to TRBJ1-2; 8 nucleotides agree with TRBD1. The CDR3 runs to 15 residues. CDR1 is LGHNA, CDR2 YSLEER, per germline. The J segment lost 4 bases and the V segment lost 6 bases, leaving 10 bases of the junction unmatched. CDR3 in amino acids: CASSSGQGNSYGYTF. The CDR3 DNA follows: TGCGCCAGCAGTTCAGGACAGGGAAACTCCTATGGCTACACCTTC.

The rearrangement uses TRBV18 and TRBJ2-7; possible D gene TRBD2, 5 bases. This CDR3 has 14 residues. CDR1 and CDR2 from the germline V gene are KGHSH and LQKENI. Trimming stripped 4 bases from V and 2 bases from J, with 12 bases between. In nucleotides, the CDR3 is TGTGCCAGCTCACAGGCGGACGGGGCCTACGAGCAGTACTTC. Protein product: CASSQADGAYEQYF. Based on the CDR3 plus reference TRBV18 and TRBJ2-7, the full variable domain is NAGVMQNPRHLVRRRGQEARLRCSPMKGHSHVYWYRQLPEEGLKFMVYLQKENIIDESGMPKERFSAEFPKEGPSILRIQQVVRGDSAAYFCASSQADGAYEQYFGPGTRLTVT.

This clone was counted once. The chain uses TRBV11-2 and TRBJ1-6; unclear D gene. Trimming removed 2 bases at V and 5 bases at J, with 10 bases between. The CDR3 spans 15 residues. CDR1 and CDR2 from the germline V gene are SGHAT and FQNNGV. The chain's CDR3 is CASSLIRTNNSPLHF. The CDR3 DNA sequence: TGTGCCAGCAGCTTAATAAGGACTAATAATTCACCCCTCCACTTT. Supplemented by reference TRBV11-2 and TRBJ1-6, the full variable domain reads EAGVAQSPRYKIIEKRQSVAFWCNPISGHATLYWYQQILGQGPKLLIQFQNNGVVDDSQLPKDRFSAERLKGVDSTLKIQPAKLEDSAVYLCASSLIRTNNSPLHFGNGTRLTVT.

V and J are TRBV5-6 and TRBJ1-1; maybe TRBD1 (5 bases). The germline V and J ends were trimmed by 1 base and 3 bases, with 10 bases remaining between them. This CDR3 has 14 residues. Per the germline V gene, CDR1 is SGHDT and CDR2 is YYEEEE. Written as DNA, the CDR3 is TGTGCCAGCAGCTTGCCCCAGGGATACACTGAAGCTTTCTTT. Translating gives CASSLPQGYTEAFF.

This clone has just a few counts. The genes are TRBV7-2 and TRBJ1-1; D unresolved. CDR3 length: 16 amino acids. The V gene lost 0 bases and the J gene lost 7 bases, with 18 bases spanning the gap. Germline loops: CDR1 SGHTA, CDR2 FQGNSA. The CDR3 DNA reads as TGTGCCAGCAGCTTAGCCCCCTCATTAACAAAAATTGAAGCTTTCTTT. Amino acids: CASSLAPSLTKIEAFF.

Comments on this clone: This same CDR3 is encoded by further DNA sequences in the sample. The rearrangement uses TRBV18 and TRBJ1-1, with TRBD1 as a possible D gene (5 bases). Germline values: CDR1 KGHSH, CDR2 LQKENI. This CDR3 is built from 14 residues. The ends were cut back, 2 bases at V and 1 base at J, with 8 bases in the middle. Written as DNA, the CDR3 is TGTGCCAGCTCACCAGCCAGGGAGAACACTGAAGCTTTCTTT. It yields the protein CASSPARENTEAFF. Full variable domain (missing parts from reference TRBV18 and TRBJ1-1): NAGVMQNPRHLVRRRGQEARLRCSPMKGHSHVYWYRQLPEEGLKFMVYLQKENIIDESGMPKERFSAEFPKEGPSILRIQQVVRGDSAAYFCASSPARENTEAFFGQGTRLTVV.

This rearrangement joins TRBV7-3 to TRBJ2-3; 8 nucleotides agree with TRBD2. CDR1 SGHTA and CDR2 FQGTGA come from the germline V gene. V lost 5 bases and J lost 2; bases outside the gene matches: 3. The CDR3 totals 14 residues. CDR3 in DNA: TGTGCCAGCAGCCTTAGCGGGGCCACAGATACGCAGTATTTT. Translating gives CASSLSGATDTQYF.

The chain recombines TRBV18 with TRBJ2-3; tentatively, D is TRBD2 (5 bases). The CDR3 totals 14 residues. Germline lookup yields CDR1 KGHSH and CDR2 LQKENI. The V and J ends lost 6 bases and 2 bases respectively, with 12 bases between them. The DNA for the CDR3 is TGTGCCAGCTCCCTACTCGGGGTCACAGATACGCAGTATTTT. It is translated as CASSLLGVTDTQYF.

V is TRBV18 and J is TRBJ1-5; 9 bases align to TRBD1. The CDR3 sequence is 15 residues long. V lost 4 bases to trimming and J lost 4 bases; unmatched junction nucleotides: 5. Germline loops: CDR1 KGHSH, CDR2 LQKENI. CDR3 bases: TGTGCCAGCTCACTCGGACAGGGGCGAAATCAGCCCCAGCATTTT. Translation gives CASSLGQGRNQPQHF.

V usage is TRBV5-1 and J usage is TRBJ1-4; TRBD1 matches at 7 bases. With 0 bases clipped from V and 8 bases from J, the junction kept 13 bases outside the gene matches. CDR1 and CDR2 from the germline V gene are SGHRS and YFSETQ. CDR3 length equals 17 residues. CDR3 sequence: CASSLAPQTGMGEKLFF. CDR3 bases: TGCGCCAGCAGCTTGGCCCCTCAGACAGGGATGGGCGAAAAACTGTTTTTT.

CDR3 region: CASSRGDQPQHF. DNA for the CDR3: TGTGCCAGCAGCCGGGGGGATCAGCCCCAGCATTTT. The chain employs TRBV7-2 and TRBJ1-5; a weak D match, TRBD1 (5 bases). CDR1 is SGHTA and CDR2 is FQGNSA in the germline V gene. The CDR3 runs to 12 residues. V was pared by 5 bases and J by 5 bases, with 7 bases between.

This clone was recorded a few times. J is TRBJ2-7 and V is TRBV3-1 (or the pseudogene TRBV3-2); D gene uncertain. Looked up from germline, CDR1 is LGHDT and CDR2 is YNNKEL (reference sequence). The length of the CDR3 is 15 residues. Trimming removed 4 bases at V and 0 bases at J, with 13 bases between. The CDR3 spells CASSRCGQISYEQYF. In DNA form, the CDR3 reads TGTGCCAGCAGCCGATGTGGGCAGATCTCCTACGAGCAGTACTTC.

The chain carries TRBV30 and TRBJ2-7; possibly TRBD1 for D (6 bases). Trimming took off 1 base at V and 0 bases at J, with 19 bases between the two ends. This CDR3 is 17 amino acids long. The germline CDR1 and CDR2 sequences are GTSNPN and SVGIG (reference sequence). The CDR3 sequence is CAWSAPGQIISSYEQYF. The DNA for the CDR3 is TGTGCCTGGAGTGCCCCCGGACAGATTATCAGCTCCTACGAGCAGTACTTC.

A note on this clone: Other DNA sequences of this sample code for an identical CDR3. J is TRBJ1-1 and V is TRBV5-1, with 9 positions matching TRBD1. V lost 4 bases to trimming and J lost 2 bases; unmatched junction nucleotides: 3. CDR3 length: 14 amino acids. In germline, CDR1 is SGHRS, CDR2 YFSETQ. The CDR3 sequence is CASSRGQGNTEAFF. The DNA of the CDR3 is TGCGCCAGCAGCCGGGGACAGGGAAACACTGAAGCTTTCTTT.

V is TRBV5-8 and J is TRBJ1-4; TRBD1 matches at 12 bases. Germline values: CDR1 SGHTS, CDR2 YDEGEE. This CDR3 has 16 amino acids. The junction had 9 bases not matched to a gene; V was cut back by 4 bases and J by 8 bases. The CDR3 bases are TGTGCCAGCAGCCCGGGACAGGGGGCGTCGTGGGAAAAACTGTTTTTT. As protein: CASSPGQGASWEKLFF.

V gene TRBV9 combines with J gene TRBJ1-1, with TRBD1 identical over 8 bases. The CDR3 is made up of 14 amino acids. V was clipped by 0 bases and J by 8 bases; unmatched bases: 6. Germline assignment: CDR1 SGDLS and CDR2 YYNGEE. CDR3 protein: CASSVGLDRAEAFF. CDR3 sequence (DNA): TGTGCCAGCAGCGTAGGTTTGGACAGGGCGGAAGCTTTCTTT.

The chain joins TRBV6-2 or TRBV6-3 to TRBJ1-1; no definite D call. V was trimmed by 0 bases and J by 0 bases, leaving 17 bases between them. The CDR3 length is 18 residues. Germline V gene sequence: CDR1 MNHEY, CDR2 SVGEGT. The DNA of the CDR3 is TGTGCCAGCAGTTACTCGGGTGGAGGCGGTTATATGAACACTGAAGCTTTCTTT. Translating gives CASSYSGGGGYMNTEAFF.

The rearrangement joins TRBV4-1 to TRBJ2-5, with a tentative D call TRBD2 (5 bases). V dropped 0 bases and J dropped 5 bases, with 13 bases sitting between them. The CDR3 spans 15 residues. CDR1 and CDR2 (germline): MGHRA, YSYEKL. The CDR3 bases are TGCGCCAGCAGCCAAGAGGCCGGGGTTGGTGAGACCCAGTACTTC. Translating gives CASSQEAGVGETQYF.

This clone showed up just once. This chain joins TRBV6-6 and TRBJ1-1, with TRBD1 identical over 7 bases. The CDR3 has 15 amino acids. CDR1 is MNHNY, CDR2 SVGAGI, per germline (reference sequence). Losses at the gene ends were 2 bases for V and 2 bases for J; bases not matched to a gene: 5. The CDR3 nucleotides are TGTGCCAGCAGTTACGGGCGACAGGGAAACACTGAAGCTTTCTTT. The encoded protein is CASSYGRQGNTEAFF.

The rearrangement uses TRBV7-2 and TRBJ1-1; D ambiguous. There are 14 residues in the CDR3. Trimming removed 4 bases from V and 1 base from J, with 10 bases in between. Germline V CDR1 and CDR2: SGHTA, FQGNSA. CDR3 amino acids: CASSSSAGNTEAFF. In nucleotides, the CDR3 is TGTGCCAGCAGCTCCTCGGCAGGGAACACTGAAGCTTTCTTT.

This chain links TRBV11-3 with TRBJ2-2; weak D call: TRBD1 (5 bases). The CDR3 is 13 residues long. CDR1 and CDR2 from the germline V gene are SGHNT and YENEEA. Deletions cut 3 bases from V and 5 bases from J, with 7 bases between. Here the CDR3 DNA reads TGTGCCAGCAGCTTCCAGGGAACCGGGGAGCTGTTTTTT. Residues: CASSFQGTGELFF.

The chain has TRBV10-3 and TRBJ2-1; TRBD1 agrees at 9 bases. The CDR3 spans 14 residues. Losses at the gene ends were 6 bases for V and 8 bases for J; bases not matched to a gene: 8. Per germline, CDR1 ENHRY and CDR2 SYGVKD. CDR3 loop: CAIRPPGQGDEQFF. CDR3 nucleotides: TGTGCCATCAGGCCTCCGGGACAGGGCGATGAGCAGTTCTTC.

The rearrangement links TRBV18 to TRBJ2-7; perhaps TRBD2 as D (5 bases). In germline, CDR1 is KGHSH, CDR2 LQKENI. V gave up 3 bases and J gave up 3 bases, with 21 bases separating them. The length of the CDR3 is 17 residues. This CDR3 is CASSPPNEGLGIYEQYF. The CDR3 DNA sequence: TGTGCCAGCTCACCCCCCAATGAGGGCTTAGGTATCTACGAGCAGTACTTC.

The gene calls are TRBV5-6 and TRBJ1-3; D gene uncertain. V was trimmed by 1 base and J by 0 bases, leaving 11 bases between them. The CDR3 is made up of 16 amino acids. Per germline, CDR1 SGHDT and CDR2 YYEEEE. CDR3: CASSLYGYSSGNTIYF. CDR3 DNA sequence: TGTGCCAGCAGCTTGTACGGCTACAGCTCTGGAAACACCATATATTTT.